The clone carrying this T cell receptor (beta chain) occurred a few times. Its matching antigen is unknown. Trimming removed 4 bases at V and 8 bases at J, with 14 bases between. The length of the CDR3 is 13 residues. Germline V gene lookup returns CDR1 DFQATT and CDR2 SNEGSKA (reference sequence). The data originate from a study of blood T cells in healthy people across ages. General study findings and limits: Diversity estimates from one million T cells were considered underestimates.

Through a sample-barcoded 5' primer and a J-beta primer mix, a second PCR was run for roughly 6 to 11 cycles. TCRdb reanalysed the 5' RACE reads using MiXCR and keeps one entry per CDR3 protein. Seen here are 700,000 or so distinct CDR3 sequences, over 20% observed once, and the top ten hold roughly 22%. This receptor was taken from a man aged 70-80 years in good health. Sequencing was done on a sample of blood. This chain uses TRBV20-1 with TRBJ1-4; weak D call: TRBD1 (6 bases). CDR3 residues: CSAKDSTGEKLFF. The CDR3 region has the DNA TGCAGTGCTAAGGACAGTACGGGGGAAAAACTGTTTTTT.